This T cell receptor (beta chain) is drawn from a study of T cells in narcolepsy listed by TCRdb under 2018. Some background on the complete study: Patients with narcolepsy type 1 or type 2 (NT1, NT2) were enrolled in the study together with healthy control donors. To look for autoreactive T cells in narcolepsy patients that target self-antigens of hypocretin neurons (hypocretin, TRIB2), the study used TCR Vbeta sequencing to follow clonotypes in blood and CSF. The paper's findings and limits, for the study overall: Patients and controls had comparable numbers of sequenced blood memory CD4+ clonotypes, averaging about 37,000 and 33,000, respectively. Plots comparing CSF and blood CD4+ T cell clonotypes from the same patient highlighted HCRT-specific and TRIB2-specific autoreactive clonotypes. No sequences matching autoreactive T cell clones were present in some of the blood memory CD4+ repertoires from patients and controls. Autoreactive clonotypes were reported to be detected serially in the blood of the same patients and of different patients, but not in the blood of healthy controls.

Including the terminal cysteine and phenylalanine, the CDR3 comprises 14 residues. The CDR3 DNA has 42 bases and is translated from base 1. V and J are trimmed by 5 bases and 3 bases, and the gene matches miss 4 bases of the junction. The germline V gene (reference sequence) specifies LNHDA as CDR1 and SQIVND as CDR2. For TCR Vbeta sequencing, memory CD4+ T cells were sorted ex vivo from the peripheral blood of both healthy controls and narcolepsy patients. To note about this clone: The antigen it recognizes is unknown. No qualities accompany the bases; no much larger clone lies one base away.

Receptors were amplified or captured by the immunoSEQ multiplex PCR assay. TCRdb mirrors the immuneACCESS table, restricted to in-frame sequences. Some clones are absent from its copies; in checked studies, under half trace to an unresolved V gene, and the reason for the others is unknown. Present in this sample are approximately 30,000 clones, roughly four fifths of which were seen just once. Jointly, the top ten make up roughly 1% of the sample. The chain couples TRBV19 to TRBJ1-5, with 7 bases aligning to TRBD1. What was sequenced was CD45RA- memory CD4+ T cells from PBMCs. The cell subset or site label on this specimen signifies: memory T cells sorted ex vivo from peripheral blood. This TCR was recovered from a human donor with narcolepsy. The DNA sequence reads TGTGCCAGTAGTCCTACAGGGGACAATCAGCCCCAGCATTTT. Translated, it gives CASSPTGDNQPQHF. With the portions outside the CDR3 filled from the reference TRBV19 and TRBJ1-5 genes, the complete variable region becomes DGGITQSPKYLFRKEGQNVTLSCEQNLNHDAMYWYRQDPGQGLRLIYYSQIVNDFQKGDIAEGYSVSREKKESFPLTVTSAQKNPTAFYLCASSPTGDNQPQHFGDGTRLSIL.